The 27 T cell receptor beta chains reported below all come from one sample, sequenced in a study of blood T cell repertoires in COVID-19. Here immunoSEQ multiplex PCR was the method, and the copy in TCRdb shows in-frame clones only, minus some. Of 540,000 or so clones listed, around nine tenths were seen once; the top ten hold 7.8%. The sample taken for sequencing was peripheral blood. The origin of the receptors is a woman aged 50 to 65 with COVID-19, enrolled during active disease.

The chain uses TRBV5-1 and TRBJ2-7, with D uncertain. CDR1 SGHRS and CDR2 YFSETQ come from the germline V gene. Trimming pared 4 bases from V and 5 bases from J, leaving 16 bases between. The CDR3 length is 14 residues. The DNA for the CDR3 is TGCGCCAGCAGCGGCGAGAGGAGTCACCACGAGCAGTACTTC. Translating gives CASSGERSHHEQYF.

The chain recombines TRBV6-6 with TRBJ1-2; 9 bases are a match to TRBD1. Germline lookup yields CDR1 MNHNY and CDR2 SVGAGI (reference sequence). The V segment lost 6 bases and the J segment 2 bases; nucleotides outside the gene matches: 7. This CDR3 has 15 residues. This chain's CDR3 is CASRTGTGLNYGYTF. CDR3 bases: TGTGCCAGCAGAACCGGGACAGGGTTGAACTATGGCTACACCTTC.

The V and J genes are TRBV5-8 and TRBJ1-1, with D tentatively TRBD1 (6 bases). CDR3 length: 12 residues. Germline assignment: CDR1 SGHTS and CDR2 YDEGEE. V lost 4 bases and J lost 8, with 12 bases in between. The CDR3 DNA reads TGTGCCAGCAGCCTGATTACAGGGGAAGCTTTCTTT. It yields the protein CASSLITGEAFF.

The chain links TRBV7-9 to TRBJ2-1; perhaps TRBD2 as D (6 bases). Per germline, CDR1 SEHNR and CDR2 FQNEAQ (reference sequence). CDR3 size: 14 residues. V was trimmed by 8 bases and J by 8 bases, leaving 19 bases between them. In nucleotides, the CDR3 is TGTGCCAGCGATCCGGGACTCATGGGGGATGAGCAGTTCTTC. Encoded protein: CASDPGLMGDEQFF.

This chain uses TRBV12-3 or TRBV12-4 with TRBJ2-7; the D is unclear. This CDR3 is 13 amino acids long. The ends were cut back, 3 bases at V and 6 bases at J, with 12 bases in the middle. In DNA, the CDR3 is TGTGCCAGCAGTTTTGGGCCACCCACCGAGCAGTACTTC. Residues: CASSFGPPTEQYF.

This clone was detected once. J is TRBJ1-6 and V is TRBV18; D might be TRBD1 (5 bases). CDR1 KGHSH and CDR2 LQKENI come from the germline V gene. The ends were cut back, 0 bases at V and 8 bases at J, with 11 bases in the middle. The CDR3 runs 15 residues. The CDR3 here is CASSPPAGRDSPLHF. The CDR3 DNA follows: TGTGCCAGCTCACCACCGGCAGGGCGTGATTCACCCCTCCACTTT.

V gene TRBV7-9 combines with J gene TRBJ2-3; TRBD1 aligns across 7 bases. V trimming: 6 bases; J trimming: 5 bases; junction bases outside the gene matches: 14. This CDR3 is built from 16 residues. The germline CDR1 and CDR2 sequences are SEHNR and FQNEAQ (reference sequence). CDR3 in DNA: TGTGCCAGCAGGCCCCAGGGGGTGCGCTTAGGAGATACGCAGTATTTT. Amino acid sequence: CASRPQGVRLGDTQYF.

This chain joins TRBV15 and TRBJ1-6; TRBD1 matches at 8 bases. Germline CDR1 reads LNHNV; CDR2 reads YYDKDF (reference sequence). The ends lost 1 base at V and 5 bases at J; junction bases unmatched: 10. CDR3 length: 18 amino acids. CDR3 region: CATSRATGQGSNNSPLHF. CDR3 bases: TGTGCCACCAGCAGAGCAACCGGACAGGGAAGTAATAATTCACCCCTCCACTTT.

The chain recombines TRBV5-1 with TRBJ1-1, with D possibly TRBD1 on 6 matching bases. Looked up from germline, CDR1 is SGHRS and CDR2 is YFSETQ. With 7 bases removed from V and 4 bases from J, the gap between germline ends came to 17 bases. This CDR3 comprises 14 residues. CDR3 sequence: CASPRGIFGTEAFF. Here the CDR3 DNA reads TGCGCCAGCCCCAGGGGCATATTTGGCACTGAAGCTTTCTTT.

In DNA, the CDR3 is TGTGCCATCAGTCAAGACAGGGGTGCGGGGGAGCAGTACTTC. Protein sequence: CAISQDRGAGEQYF. This rearrangement joins TRBV10-3 to TRBJ2-7; 8 bases map to TRBD1. Germline-derived CDR1 and CDR2 are ENHRY and SYGVKD. The CDR3 runs 14 residues. V gave up 5 bases and J gave up 7 bases; unmatched junction bases: 10.

A remark on this clone: This sample also contains other DNA sequences that code for the same CDR3. The CDR3 bases are TGTGCCAGCAGTACAGGGGGGAACTATGGCTACACCTTC. It translates to CASSTGGNYGYTF. This sequence joins TRBV6-5 and TRBJ1-2; 8 bases map to TRBD1. V was pared by 5 bases and J by 2 bases, with 1 base of the junction left unmatched. CDR1 and CDR2 from the germline V gene are MNHEY and SVGAGI. The CDR3 covers 13 residues.

The V call is TRBV11-3, the J call TRBJ2-3; 13 bases are shared with TRBD2. The J segment lost 4 bases and the V segment lost 3 bases, leaving 4 bases of the junction unmatched. Germline CDR1 SGHNT, CDR2 YENEEA. The CDR3 length is 16 residues. CDR3 DNA: TGTGCCAGCAGCTTGGGACTAGCGGGGAGCGCAGATACGCAGTATTTT. Translated, it gives CASSLGLAGSADTQYF.

The chain carries TRBV27 and TRBJ2-6, with D perhaps matching TRBD2 (6 bases). V was cut by 3 bases and J by 0 bases, with 6 bases left in between. The CDR3 spans 15 residues. In germline, CDR1 is MNHEY, CDR2 SMNVEV (reference sequence). The CDR3 here is CASSLGGSGANVLTF. The CDR3 bases are TGTGCCAGCAGTTTGGGGGGCTCTGGGGCCAACGTCCTGACTTTC.

Points on this clone: Germline is not matched at one junction end, which may reflect a read error. V usage is TRBV10-3 and J usage is TRBJ2-7, with 10 bases lining up with TRBD2. The CDR3 totals 14 residues. The germline V gene has CDR1 ENHRY and CDR2 SYGVKD. In DNA, the CDR3 is TGTGCCATCAGTGACGGGGGTTTAGCGGGGGGCCAAAACTTC. It translates to CAISDGGLAGGQNF.

V usage is TRBV4-2 and J usage is TRBJ1-5; D is unresolved. Germline V gene sequence: CDR1 LGHNA, CDR2 YNFKEQ. Trimming cost V 0 bases and J 1 base, with 13 bases left between them. The CDR3 extends over 17 amino acids. In DNA form, the CDR3 reads TGTGCCAGCAGCCAAGATAACACGGGGTCGAGCAATCAGCCCCAGCATTTT. This encodes CASSQDNTGSSNQPQHF.

The CDR3 spells CASGGSGRGYNEQFF. CDR3 in DNA: TGTGCCAGCGGGGGATCGGGGCGGGGCTACAATGAGCAGTTCTTC. The rearrangement links TRBV19 to TRBJ2-1, with a possible D match to TRBD2 (6 bases). Trimming pared 9 bases from V and 3 bases from J, leaving 18 bases between. The CDR3 is made up of 15 amino acids. Germline V gene data show CDR1 as LNHDA and CDR2 as SQIVND (reference sequence).

Concerning this clone itself: A read error may account for a junction end that differs from germline. The chain uses TRBV7-8 and TRBJ1-1; TRBD1 might be the D (5 bases). This CDR3 comprises 12 residues. Germline assignment: CDR1 SGHVS and CDR2 FQNEAQ. The CDR3 region is CASSPGGGGLLF. DNA for the CDR3: TGTGCCAGCAGCCCTGGTGGGGGGGGGTTGCTCTTT.

The rearrangement uses TRBV28 and TRBJ2-3; perhaps TRBD2 as D (5 bases). The CDR3 is made up of 18 amino acids. Germline CDR1 is MDHEN and CDR2 is SYDVKM. V dropped 3 bases and J dropped 1 base, with 20 bases sitting between them. DNA for the CDR3: TGTGCCAGCAGTTTCTCGGCCCCACTAGGAGTGGGCACAGATACGCAGTATTTT. Translated: CASSFSAPLGVGTDTQYF.

The chain couples TRBV30 to TRBJ1-1; 7 nucleotides align to TRBD1. Germline CDR1 GTSNPN, CDR2 SVGIG (reference sequence). The CDR3 runs 14 residues. V shed 2 bases, J shed 10 bases, and the junction held 13 bases outside the gene matches. The CDR3 bases are TGTGCCTGGAGTTTCCCCCCAAGGGACAGTGGAGCTTTCTTT. This translates into CAWSFPPRDSGAFF.

The chain links TRBV27 to TRBJ2-3, with 10 bases aligning to TRBD1. The CDR3 extends over 16 amino acids. Germline assignment: CDR1 MNHEY and CDR2 SMNVEV (reference sequence). Trimming cost V 8 bases and J 9 bases; bases outside gene matches: 17. Here the CDR3 reads CASGRTGGIRDRTQYF. CDR3 nucleotides: TGTGCCAGCGGTAGGACAGGGGGTATCCGAGATAGGACGCAGTATTTT.

The chain has TRBV11-3 and TRBJ2-4, with a weak D call TRBD2 (6 bases). Trimming cost V 5 bases and J 7 bases, with 18 bases left between them. The CDR3 has 15 amino acids. CDR1 and CDR2 (germline): SGHNT, YENEEA. This CDR3 reads CASSRLAGRGNIQYF. The CDR3 bases are TGTGCCAGCAGCCGACTTGCGGGGCGAGGGAACATTCAGTACTTC.

This clone was observed a handful of times. This chain links TRBV28 with TRBJ1-5; D is unresolved. In germline, CDR1 is MDHEN, CDR2 SYDVKM. CDR3 size: 14 residues. The V and J ends lost 10 bases and 0 bases respectively, with 13 bases between them. CDR3 nucleotides: TGTGCCACCAAAAGGAGATTTAGCAATCAGCCCCAGCATTTT. Translated: CATKRRFSNQPQHF.

This clone was detected only once. The CDR3 region is CASSRTGRNTGELFF. The CDR3 bases are TGCGCCAGCAGCCGGACAGGGCGGAACACCGGGGAGCTGTTTTTT. V is TRBV5-1 and J is TRBJ2-2; TRBD1 agrees at 8 bases. V shed 4 bases, J shed 1 base, and the junction held 3 bases outside the gene matches. Germline V gives CDR1 SGHRS, CDR2 YFSETQ. This CDR3 has 15 amino acids.

The chain combines TRBV20-1 with TRBJ1-5; D ambiguous. The CDR3 runs to 11 residues. Trimming pared 0 bases from V and 11 bases from J, leaving 8 bases between. CDR1 DFQATT and CDR2 SNEGSKA come from the germline V gene (reference sequence). CDR3 protein: CSAREAEAQHF. The DNA of the CDR3 is TGCAGTGCTAGAGAGGCGGAAGCCCAGCATTTT.

This sequence joins TRBV28 and TRBJ1-2; 7 nucleotides align to TRBD1. Germline values: CDR1 MDHEN, CDR2 SYDVKM. This CDR3 region has 13 residues. V dropped 10 bases and J dropped 8; count of bases not matched to a gene: 13. The CDR3 spells CATGTANTGGYTF. For the CDR3, the DNA is TGTGCCACCGGGACAGCCAATACGGGGGGCTACACCTTC.

This sequence joins TRBV3-1 (or the pseudogene TRBV3-2) and TRBJ1-1; D is unclear. V lost 5 bases and J lost 1, with 20 bases in between. Germline V gene lookup returns CDR1 LGHDT and CDR2 YNNKEL (reference sequence). This CDR3 has 17 amino acids. In nucleotides, the CDR3 is TGTGCCAGCAGCTCCCGACACGAGAGTGCGGGGAACACTGAAGCTTTCTTT. Translating gives CASSSRHESAGNTEAFF.

The gene calls are TRBV2 and TRBJ1-1; D ambiguous. Germline V gives CDR1 SNHLY, CDR2 FYNNEI. The V and J ends lost 8 bases and 10 bases respectively, with 14 bases between them. The CDR3 extends over 11 amino acids. The CDR3 region is CASHVEVLAFF. The CDR3 nucleotides are TGTGCCAGCCATGTTGAGGTGTTAGCTTTCTTT.